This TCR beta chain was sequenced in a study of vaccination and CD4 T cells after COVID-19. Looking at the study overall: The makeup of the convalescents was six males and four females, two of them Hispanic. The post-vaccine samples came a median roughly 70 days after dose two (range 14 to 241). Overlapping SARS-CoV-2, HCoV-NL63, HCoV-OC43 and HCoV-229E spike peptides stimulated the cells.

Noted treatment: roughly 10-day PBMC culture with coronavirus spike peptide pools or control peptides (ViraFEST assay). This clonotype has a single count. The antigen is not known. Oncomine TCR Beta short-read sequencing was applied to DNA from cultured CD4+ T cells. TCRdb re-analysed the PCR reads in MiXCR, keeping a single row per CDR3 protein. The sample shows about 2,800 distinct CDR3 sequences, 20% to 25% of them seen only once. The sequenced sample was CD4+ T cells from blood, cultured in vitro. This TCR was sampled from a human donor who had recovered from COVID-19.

The CDR3 protein is CASSPSGSGDTGELFF. CDR3 DNA: TGTGCCAGCAGCCCTAGCGGGAGTGGAGACACCGGGGAGCTGTTTTTT. This rearrangement joins TRBV7-6 to TRBJ2-2; 10 nucleotides agree with TRBD2. Germline assignment: CDR1 SGHVS and CDR2 FNYEAQ. CDR3 length equals 16 residues. V was clipped by 5 bases and J by 3 bases; unmatched bases: 6.